This T cell receptor beta chain was profiled in a study of T cells after posttransplantation cyclophosphamide. Sampled 1 year posttransplant, controls received myeloablative marrow transplants, methotrexate and a calcineurin inhibitor. The germline V and J ends were trimmed by 2 bases and 7 bases, with 11 bases remaining between them. CDR3 length: 13 residues. CDR1 is SNHLY and CDR2 is FYNNEI in the germline V gene. Sequencing was performed with immunoSEQ multiplex PCR; in TCRdb, only in-frame clones are kept and a portion is missing. The sample has 3,500 to 4,000 clones, just under 75% seen once. The rearrangement joins TRBV2 to TRBJ1-1, with D hard to call. Sample: PBMCs, taken after allogeneic stem cell transplant with calcineurin inhibitor and methotrexate. This TCR was recovered from a female patient between 50 and 59 years old who received an allogeneic stem cell transplant from an unrelated donor, was CMV-positive, and had acute and chronic GVHD. Some of the T cells may derive from the graft donor. The DNA for the CDR3 is TGTGCCAGCAGTGAATCCCAGGCCTTTGAAGCTTTCTTT. Its translation: CASSESQAFEAFF.